Shown below are 2 T cell receptor beta chains from a single sample sequenced in a study of shared clonotypes between healthy human individuals. The method was immunoSEQ multiplex PCR; TCRdb's version includes in-frame clones alone and lacks a portion of them. The sample records 2 million to 2.5 million clones, roughly 90% being singletons. The sample comprised naive CD4+ T cells from PBMCs. Subset of the sample: CD45RA+ positively selected. The receptors were gathered from a young man in good health. Some clones in this sample may be carry-over from other donors' samples.

Of note for this clone: Distinct nucleotide sequences in the sample also encode this CDR3. The gene calls are TRBV9 and TRBJ2-7; a possible D gene is TRBD2 (6 bases). The length of the CDR3 is 14 residues. The V gene's germline CDR1 is SGDLS and CDR2 YYNGEE. With 2 bases removed from V and 1 base from J, the gap between germline ends came to 10 bases. The CDR3 coding sequence is TGTGCCAGCAGCGTCCGGGACTTGTCCTACGAGCAGTACTTC. Amino acid sequence: CASSVRDLSYEQYF.

Comment on this clone: At the DNA level, this CDR3 is encoded by other sequences in the same sample as well. V is TRBV7-9 and J is TRBJ2-3, with 8 positions matching TRBD2. J lost 0 bases, V lost 6 bases, and 8 bases had no gene match. Germline V gene sequence: CDR1 SEHNR, CDR2 FQNEAQ (reference sequence). CDR3 length equals 16 residues. CDR3 in DNA: TGTGCCAGCAGTACAGGACTAGCCGGGAGCACAGATACGCAGTATTTT. This sequence encodes CASSTGLAGSTDTQYF.